Listed below are T cell receptor beta chains from one sample, sequenced in a study of T cell repertoires in ileal Crohn's disease. Measured with immunoSEQ multiplex PCR; TCRdb has only the in-frame clones, and not every one. The table shows approximately 12,000 clones, with 65% to 80% occurring only once. Sample: ileal tissue. These TCRs come from an adult with Crohn's disease. The CDR3 runs from the conserved cysteine through the conserved F or W. A D gene is named only where the DNA matches it firmly. A clone size is listed for some rows: how often the clone was seen (once, few, many), or a class if it is expanded.

J: TRBJ2-5; D: TRBD2; size: .; V: TRBV6-1; DNA: TGTGCCAGCAGTGAAGCTTGGACTAGCGGTTCCCAAGAGACCCAGTACTTC; CDR3: CASSEAWTSGSQETQYF
J: TRBJ1-6; D: .; size: once; V: TRBV27; DNA: TGTGCCAGCAGTCCCTCGCCAGGGATAGGTAATTCACCCCTCCACTTT; CDR3: CASSPSPGIGNSPLHF
J: TRBJ2-2; D: TRBD1; size: .; V: TRBV5-1; DNA: TGCGCCAGCATCCCTGGACAGGGCGGAGGCGGGGAGCTGTTTTTT; CDR3: CASIPGQGGGGELFF
J: TRBJ1-2; D: TRBD1; size: .; V: TRBV6-6; DNA: TGTGCCAGCAGAGGCCAGGGGGATCACTATGGCTACACCTTC; CDR3: CASRGQGDHYGYTF
J: TRBJ1-2; D: TRBD1; size: .; V: TRBV4-1; DNA: TGCGCCAGCAGCCAAGTCGGGACAGGGTATGGCTACACCTTC; CDR3: CASSQVGTGYGYTF
J: TRBJ1-5; D: .; size: .; V: TRBV15; DNA: TGTGCCACCAGCAAAAGCGGTGACGGGGTTCAGCCCCAGCATTTT; CDR3: CATSKSGDGVQPQHF
J: TRBJ2-2; D: TRBD2; size: once; V: TRBV28; DNA: TGTGCCAGCAGGGGCGGGGGGCCTAGAACCGGGGAGCTGTTTTTT; CDR3: CASRGGGPRTGELFF
J: TRBJ1-6; D: .; size: .; V: TRBV7-9; DNA: TGTGCCTCCCGGCACCAGGCGAGCTCCTATAATTCACCCCTCCACTTT; CDR3: CASRHQASSYNSPLHF
J: TRBJ2-2; D: .; size: .; V: TRBV4-1; DNA: TGCGCCAGCAGCCAAGAGGGCAGGGGGGCCGCGAACACCGGGGAGCTGTTTTTT; CDR3: CASSQEGRGAANTGELFF
J: TRBJ2-7; D: .; size: .; V: TRBV2; DNA: TGTGCCGCCAGACCCAGGACAGACTCCTACGAGCAGTACTTC; CDR3: CAARPRTDSYEQYF
J: TRBJ2-7; D: TRBD2; size: .; V: TRBV4-3; DNA: TGCGCCAGCAGCCAAGTTTTAATAGCGGGAGGTTCCTACGAGCAGTACTTC; CDR3: CASSQVLIAGGSYEQYF
J: TRBJ2-2; D: TRBD1; size: .; V: TRBV11-2; DNA: TGTGCCATCCAGTCCGGGACAGTCACCGGGGAGCTGTTTTTT; CDR3: CAIQSGTVTGELFF
J: TRBJ2-5; D: .; size: .; V: TRBV5-1; DNA: TGCGCCAGCAGCTTCCCGGCAGCGAGTCCCCAAGAGACCCAGTACTTC; CDR3: CASSFPAASPQETQYF
J: TRBJ1-5; D: .; size: once; V: TRBV29-1; DNA: TGCAGCGTTGCAGAGGGACTTGGCACTCAGCCCCAGCATTTT; CDR3: CSVAEGLGTQPQHF
J: TRBJ2-3; D: .; size: .; V: TRBV11-3; DNA: TGTGCCAGCAGCTTAGGCAGAAGCACAGATACGCAGTATTTT; CDR3: CASSLGRSTDTQYF
J: TRBJ2-2; D: .; size: few; V: TRBV6-4; DNA: TGTGCCAGCAGTGACTCGGACAAAAACACCGGGGAGCTGTTTTTT; CDR3: CASSDSDKNTGELFF
J: TRBJ2-5; D: .; size: .; V: TRBV7-7; DNA: TGTGCCAGCAACGAGGGGGGGGCGTCCCAAGAGACCCAGTACTTC; CDR3: CASNEGGASQETQYF